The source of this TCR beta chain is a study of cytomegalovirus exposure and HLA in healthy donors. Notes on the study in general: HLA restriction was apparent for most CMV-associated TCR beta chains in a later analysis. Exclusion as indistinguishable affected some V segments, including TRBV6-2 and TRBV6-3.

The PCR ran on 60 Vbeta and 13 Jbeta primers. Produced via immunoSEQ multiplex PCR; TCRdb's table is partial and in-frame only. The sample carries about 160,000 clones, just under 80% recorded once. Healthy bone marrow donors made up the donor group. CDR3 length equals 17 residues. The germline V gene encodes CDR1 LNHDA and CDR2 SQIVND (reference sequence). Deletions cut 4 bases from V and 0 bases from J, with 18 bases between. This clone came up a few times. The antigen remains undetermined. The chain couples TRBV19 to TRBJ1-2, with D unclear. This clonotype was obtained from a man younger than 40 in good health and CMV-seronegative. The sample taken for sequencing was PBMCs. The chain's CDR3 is CASSREGFVGANYGYTF. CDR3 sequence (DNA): TGTGCCAGTAGTAGGGAGGGCTTTGTAGGAGCTAACTATGGCTACACCTTC.